This T cell receptor beta chain came from a study of T cells in Graves' hyperthyroidism and ophthalmopathy. Patients aged 18 to 65 had newly diagnosed hyperthyroidism that had lasted under 2 months. Germline trimming cut 3 bases from V and 3 bases from J; bases unmatched to any gene: 7. Looked up from germline, CDR1 is SEHNR and CDR2 is FQNEAQ (reference sequence). The CDR3 has 16 residues. In the case of this clonotype: Its antigen is as yet unknown.

Amplified TCR beta CDR3 regions came from RNA transcripts. The HTBI primer set served for first-round RT-PCR of the TCR CDR3. TCRdb redid the calling of the multiplex PCR reads with MiXCR, one entry per CDR3 protein. The sample holds around 690,000 distinct CDR3 sequences; roughly 17% are singletons and the top ten take less than 20%. Whole-study results and caveats: Separating ophthalmopathy from stable hyperthyroidism was achieved by a 13 V-J model. Model output signaled ophthalmopathy a median 6.5 months ahead of onset.

Material for sequencing was blood. This TCR was recovered from a man aged 45 to 65 with Graves' hyperthyroidism. The chain couples TRBV7-9 to TRBJ1-1, with 10 positions matching TRBD1. The CDR3 loop reads CASSFPRQGAHTEAFF. Here the CDR3 DNA reads TGTGCCAGCAGCTTCCCCAGACAGGGGGCGCACACTGAAGCTTTCTTT.